This entry lists 17 T cell receptor beta chains sequenced from one sample in a study of T cells after yellow fever vaccination. TCRdb ran MiXCR on the 5' RACE reads and lists one entry per CDR3 protein. The table shows about 340,000 distinct CDR3 sequences, with about 8.7% occurring only once. Material: PBMCs, obtained on the day of the first yellow fever vaccination. The receptors here all came from a man aged 18 to 29 who received the YFV17D yellow fever vaccine.

The V gene is TRBV7-2, the J gene TRBJ1-5; a possible D gene is TRBD1 (5 bases). The CDR3 has 15 amino acids. The ends were cut back, 10 bases at V and 1 base at J, with 17 bases in the middle. CDR1 is SGHTA and CDR2 is FQGNSA in the germline V gene. CDR3 nucleotides: TGTGCCACGAAGGGGACGAGCTTCAGCAATCAGCCCCAGCATTTT. Translating it yields CATKGTSFSNQPQHF.

This clonotype occurred a few times. The chain joins TRBV27 to TRBJ1-5, with 7 nucleotides matching TRBD1. This CDR3 is built from 14 residues. The V segment lost 6 bases and the J segment 6 bases; nucleotides outside the gene matches: 8. Germline-derived CDR1 and CDR2 are MNHEY and SMNVEV (reference sequence). The CDR3 loop reads CASSDGTVGQPQHF. DNA for the CDR3: TGTGCCAGCAGCGACGGGACAGTTGGTCAGCCCCAGCATTTT.

This sequence joins TRBV21-1 and TRBJ2-2; the table's D call of TRBD1 was not tested on the DNA. TRBV21-1 represents a pseudogene. The CDR3 totals 14 residues. CDR3 DNA sequence: TGTGCCAGCAGTGGACACCCGAACACCGGGGAGCTGTTTTTT. Translation: CASSGHPNTGELFF.

This clonotype was detected many times. This chain joins TRBV4-1 and TRBJ2-2, with 10 positions matching TRBD2. Germline CDR1 is MGHRA and CDR2 is YSYEKL. With V trimmed by 1 base and J by 3 bases, 2 bases remained unmatched. The length of the CDR3 is 16 residues. The CDR3 bases are TGCGCCAGCAGCCAAGTAGGACTAGCGGACACCGGGGAGCTGTTTTTT. Amino acid sequence: CASSQVGLADTGELFF.

This clonotype was detected only a few times. The genes are TRBV5-1 and TRBJ1-1, with D tentatively TRBD1 (5 bases). CDR1 SGHRS and CDR2 YFSETQ come from the germline V gene. The CDR3 sequence is 14 residues long. The germline V and J ends were trimmed by 4 bases and 5 bases, with 15 bases remaining between them. The CDR3 protein is CASSPGDGPTEAFF. CDR3 nucleotides: TGCGCCAGCAGCCCGGGGGACGGTCCTACTGAAGCTTTCTTT.

This clonotype has only a few counts. The chain uses TRBV5-1 and TRBJ2-3, with TRBD2 matching 9 bases. The ends lost 5 bases at V and 2 bases at J; junction bases unmatched: 6. The CDR3 is made up of 15 amino acids. Germline V gene lookup returns CDR1 SGHRS and CDR2 YFSETQ. The CDR3 region is CASRVAGANTDTQYF. In DNA form, the CDR3 reads TGCGCCAGCAGGGTAGCGGGGGCCAACACAGATACGCAGTATTTT.

In this sample, this clonotype turned up many times. The chain has TRBV4-3 and TRBJ1-4; possibly TRBD1 for D (5 bases). Germline CDR1 and CDR2: LGHNA and YSLEER. V lost 1 base and J lost 7, with 13 bases in between. CDR3 length equals 15 residues. The DNA for the CDR3 is TGCGCCAGCAGCCAAGGAGGGGAGATTGGTGAAAAACTGTTTTTT. Residues: CASSQGGEIGEKLFF.

The V gene is TRBV24-1, the J gene TRBJ2-1, with 12 bases aligning to TRBD2. There are 20 residues in the CDR3. Germline values: CDR1 KGHDR, CDR2 SFDVKD. Germline trimming cut 4 bases from V and 4 bases from J; bases unmatched to any gene: 16. CDR3 loop: CATSDGGTTLAGGCYNEQFF. CDR3 sequence (DNA): TGTGCCACCAGTGACGGTGGGACAACCCTAGCGGGGGGGTGTTACAATGAGCAGTTCTTC.

This clonotype was found a few times. The gene calls are TRBV18 and TRBJ2-2; a weak D match, TRBD2 (7 bases). Trimming removed 3 bases at V and 8 bases at J, with 16 bases between. Germline CDR1 and CDR2: KGHSH and LQKENI. CDR3 length: 15 residues. In nucleotides, the CDR3 is TGTGCCAGCTCACCTACGGGGGGCTTCGATGGGGAGCTGTTTTTT. Protein product: CASSPTGGFDGELFF.

Ten or more counts support this clonotype. The rearrangement joins TRBV11-2 to TRBJ2-1, with D unclear. Germline V gene data show CDR1 as SGHAT and CDR2 as FQNNGV. V dropped 5 bases and J dropped 10 bases, with 12 bases sitting between them. This CDR3 region has 12 residues. The CDR3 DNA reads TGTGCCAGCAGCGGAGAAAATTTAGAGCAGTTCTTC. It specifies CASSGENLEQFF.

DNA for the CDR3: TGCAGTGCTGCGCGGAGGGGGGCCTACGTACTAGCCAAAAACATTCAGTACTTC. The encoded protein is CSAARRGAYVLAKNIQYF. This rearrangement joins TRBV20-1 to TRBJ2-4; D could derive from TRBD1 or TRBD2 (6 bases each). The germline CDR1 and CDR2 sequences are DFQATT and SNEGSKA (reference sequence). Trimming shortened V by 5 bases and J by 0 bases, and 23 bases separated the two germline ends. This CDR3 region has 18 residues.

This rearrangement joins TRBV6-2 or TRBV6-3 to TRBJ1-3, with D perhaps matching TRBD1 (5 bases). The CDR3 extends over 16 amino acids. The V and J ends lost 5 bases and 0 bases respectively, with 14 bases between them. CDR1 is MNHEY and CDR2 is SVGEGT in the germline V gene. Written as DNA, the CDR3 is TGTGCCAGCAGTCGTCAGGGTGGGGTCTCTGGAAACACCATATATTTT. Translated: CASSRQGGVSGNTIYF.

This clonotype was seen repeatedly, ten times or more. This sequence joins TRBV12-3 or TRBV12-4 and TRBJ2-1; D tentatively reads TRBD1 or TRBD2 (7 bases each). The CDR3 runs 15 residues. V lost 2 bases and J 8 bases, leaving 16 bases between the germline ends. The CDR3 coding sequence is TGTGCCAGCAGTTTACAGGCAGGGGGGGGAGATGAGCAGTTCTTC. It encodes CASSLQAGGGDEQFF.

The sample holds a few counts of this clonotype. This chain links TRBV18 with TRBJ2-5; TRBD2 matches at 7 bases. This CDR3 is 15 amino acids long. Germline assignment: CDR1 KGHSH and CDR2 LQKENI. J lost 1 base, V lost 3 bases, and 5 bases had no gene match. The CDR3 DNA follows: TGTGCCAGCTCACCGGAAGCGGGGACCCAAGAGACCCAGTACTTC. Translating it yields CASSPEAGTQETQYF.

The rearrangement joins TRBV19 to TRBJ2-7; 8 bases align to TRBD2. The V segment lost 1 base and the J segment 5 bases; nucleotides outside the gene matches: 7. The CDR3 spans 15 residues. The germline gives CDR1 LNHDA, CDR2 SQIVND (reference sequence). The CDR3, as DNA: TGTGCCAGTAGTATAGTCGGCGGGGGGTTAAACGAGCAGTACTTC. Amino acid sequence: CASSIVGGGLNEQYF.

In this sample, this clonotype turned up a few times. The chain employs TRBV4-1 and TRBJ2-1, with TRBD2 matching over 9 bases. This CDR3 has 15 residues. Losses at the gene ends were 1 base for V and 6 bases for J; bases not matched to a gene: 4. Looked up from germline, CDR1 is MGHRA and CDR2 is YSYEKL. The CDR3 sequence is CASSQGRGGFNEQFF. The CDR3, as DNA: TGCGCCAGCAGCCAAGGGCGGGGGGGCTTCAATGAGCAGTTCTTC.

This clonotype was seen once. V is TRBV20-1 and J is TRBJ2-2; D ambiguous. Trimming removed 5 bases from V and 0 bases from J, with 7 bases in between. The CDR3 is 13 amino acids. Germline V CDR1 and CDR2: DFQATT, SNEGSKA (reference sequence). The CDR3 is CSAARSNTGELFF. For the CDR3, the DNA is TGCAGTGCTGCTAGATCGAACACCGGGGAGCTGTTTTTT.